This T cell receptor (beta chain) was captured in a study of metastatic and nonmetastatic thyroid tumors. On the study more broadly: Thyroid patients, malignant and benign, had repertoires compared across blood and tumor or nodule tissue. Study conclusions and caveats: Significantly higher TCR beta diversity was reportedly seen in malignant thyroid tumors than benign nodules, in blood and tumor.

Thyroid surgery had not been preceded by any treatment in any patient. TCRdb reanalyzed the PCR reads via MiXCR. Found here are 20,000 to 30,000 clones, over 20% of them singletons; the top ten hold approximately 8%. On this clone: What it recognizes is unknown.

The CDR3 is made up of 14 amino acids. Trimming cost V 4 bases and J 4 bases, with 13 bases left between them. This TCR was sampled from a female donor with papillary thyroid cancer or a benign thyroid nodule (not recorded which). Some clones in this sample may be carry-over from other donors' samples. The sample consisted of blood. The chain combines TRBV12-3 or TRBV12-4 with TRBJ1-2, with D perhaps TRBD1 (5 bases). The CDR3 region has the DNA TGTGCCAGCAGTTCCCATGGACAAATCTATGGCTACACCTTC. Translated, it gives CASSSHGQIYGYTF.